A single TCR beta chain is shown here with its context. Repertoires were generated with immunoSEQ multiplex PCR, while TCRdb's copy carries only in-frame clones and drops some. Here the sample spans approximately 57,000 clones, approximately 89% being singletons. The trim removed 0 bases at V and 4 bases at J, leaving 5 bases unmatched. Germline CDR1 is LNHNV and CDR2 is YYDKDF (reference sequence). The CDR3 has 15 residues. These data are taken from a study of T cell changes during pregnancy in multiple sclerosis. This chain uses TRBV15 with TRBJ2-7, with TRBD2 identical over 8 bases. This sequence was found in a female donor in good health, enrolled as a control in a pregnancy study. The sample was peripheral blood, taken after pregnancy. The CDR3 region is CATSRDQAGEYEQYF. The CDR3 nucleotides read TGTGCCACCAGCAGAGATCAAGCGGGGGAATACGAGCAGTACTTC.